This T cell receptor beta chain appears in the sequencing data of a study of T cell changes during pregnancy in multiple sclerosis. Produced via immunoSEQ multiplex PCR; TCRdb's table is partial and in-frame only. Here the sample spans 130,000 or so clones, around 95% being singletons. V was shortened by 6 bases and J by 2 bases, with 14 bases between the two germline ends. Germline values: CDR1 MNHEY, CDR2 SMNVEV (reference sequence). The CDR3 length is 14 residues. The rearrangement links TRBV27 to TRBJ2-7, with D perhaps matching TRBD1 (6 bases). This sample comprised peripheral blood, obtained after pregnancy. The sequence was obtained from a female donor with multiple sclerosis, enrolled in a pregnancy study. CDR3 in DNA: TGTGCCAGCAGGGCCAGGACAGCGGCCTACGAGCAGTACTTC. Translated, it gives CASRARTAAYEQYF.